Sequencing of this TCR beta chain was carried out in a study of blood T cell repertoires in COVID-19. V shed 1 base and J shed 3 bases, with 10 bases lying between them. This CDR3 is 15 amino acids long. Germline CDR1 is LNHDA and CDR2 is SQIVND (reference sequence). TCRdb's copy holds only in-frame clones and misses some; the assay was immunoSEQ multiplex PCR. Here the sample spans over 150,000 clones, roughly 88% being singletons. Input material: peripheral blood. The chain has TRBV19 and TRBJ1-5, with D maybe TRBD1 (6 bases). The receptor was derived from a man between 50 and 59 years old with COVID-19, enrolled during active disease. The CDR3 is CASSIVWTDNQPQHF. In nucleotides, the CDR3 is TGTGCCAGTAGTATAGTTTGGACAGACAATCAGCCCCAGCATTTT.